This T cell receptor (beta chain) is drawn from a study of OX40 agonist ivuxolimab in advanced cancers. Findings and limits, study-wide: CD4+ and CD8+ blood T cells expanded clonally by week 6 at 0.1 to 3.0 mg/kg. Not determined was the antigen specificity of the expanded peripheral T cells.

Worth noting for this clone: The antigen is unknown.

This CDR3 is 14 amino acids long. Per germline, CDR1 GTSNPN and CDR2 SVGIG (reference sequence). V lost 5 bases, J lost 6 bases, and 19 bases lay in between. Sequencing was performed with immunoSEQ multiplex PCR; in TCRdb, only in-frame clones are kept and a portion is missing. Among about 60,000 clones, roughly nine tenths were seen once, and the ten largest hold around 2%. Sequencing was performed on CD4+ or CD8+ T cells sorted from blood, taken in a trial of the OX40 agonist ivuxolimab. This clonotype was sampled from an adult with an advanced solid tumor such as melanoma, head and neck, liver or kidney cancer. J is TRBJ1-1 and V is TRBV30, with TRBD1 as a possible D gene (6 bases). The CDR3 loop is CAWGLLLGAAEAFF. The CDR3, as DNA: TGTGCCTGGGGGCTTCTGTTGGGGGCGGCTGAAGCTTTCTTT.